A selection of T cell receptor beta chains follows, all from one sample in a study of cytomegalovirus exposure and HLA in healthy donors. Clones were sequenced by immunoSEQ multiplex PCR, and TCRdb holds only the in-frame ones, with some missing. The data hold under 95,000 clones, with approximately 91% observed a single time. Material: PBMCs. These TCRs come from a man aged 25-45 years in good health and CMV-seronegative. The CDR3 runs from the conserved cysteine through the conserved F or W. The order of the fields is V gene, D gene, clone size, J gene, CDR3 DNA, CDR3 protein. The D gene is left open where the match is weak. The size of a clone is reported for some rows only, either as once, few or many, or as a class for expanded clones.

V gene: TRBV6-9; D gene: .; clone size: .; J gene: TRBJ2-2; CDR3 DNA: TGTGCCAGCAGTTCTCTAACTTGGTCACCCGAATACTACACCGGGGAGCTGTTTTTT; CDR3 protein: CASSSLTWSPEYYTGELFF
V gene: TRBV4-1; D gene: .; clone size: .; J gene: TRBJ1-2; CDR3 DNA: TGCGCCAGCAGCCAAGAGCTTCCCTTTAGCGACAGGAACTATGGCTACACCTTC; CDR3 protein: CASSQELPFSDRNYGYTF
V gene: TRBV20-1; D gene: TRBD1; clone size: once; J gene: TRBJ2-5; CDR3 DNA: TGCAGGACAGGGAACCAAGAGACCCAGTACTTC; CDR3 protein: CRTGNQETQYF
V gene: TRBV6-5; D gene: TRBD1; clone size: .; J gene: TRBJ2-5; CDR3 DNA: TGTGCCAGCAGTTACTCGGGGACAGGAAACCAAGAGACCCAGTACTTC; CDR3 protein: CASSYSGTGNQETQYF
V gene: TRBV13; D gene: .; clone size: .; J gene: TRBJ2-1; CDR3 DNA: TGTGCCAGCAGCTTCGGAGGTACCAATGAGCAGTTCTTC; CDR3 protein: CASSFGGTNEQFF
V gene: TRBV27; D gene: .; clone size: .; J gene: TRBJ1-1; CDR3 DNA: TGTGCCAGCAGTTTAACCCTTAATCGACTGGAAATAAACACTGAAGCTTTCTTT; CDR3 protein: CASSLTLNRLEINTEAFF
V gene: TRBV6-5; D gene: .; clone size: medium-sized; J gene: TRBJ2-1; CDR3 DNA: TGTGCCAGCAGTGTATCTTATGAGCAGTTCTTC; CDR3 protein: CASSVSYEQFF
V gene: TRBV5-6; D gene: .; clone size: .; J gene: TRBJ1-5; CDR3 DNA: TGTGCCAGCAGCTTGGGGCAGGGTAGTTTTGAGCCCCAGCATTTT; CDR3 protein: CASSLGQGSFEPQHF
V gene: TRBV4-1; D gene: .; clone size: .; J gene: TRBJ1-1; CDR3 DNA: TGCGCCAGCAGCCAAGATCCTCTATTGGGCCCGGGGGGCTGGAACACTGAAGCTTTCTTT; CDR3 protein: CASSQDPLLGPGGWNTEAFF
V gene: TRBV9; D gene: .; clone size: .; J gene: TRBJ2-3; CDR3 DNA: TGTGCCAGCAGCGTAGCCTCCAGCGGAAGCACAGATACGCAGTATTTT; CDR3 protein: CASSVASSGSTDTQYF
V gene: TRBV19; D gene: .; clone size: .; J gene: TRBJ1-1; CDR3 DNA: TGTGCCAGTAGTATTACGGGGGAAGATGAAGCTTTCTTT; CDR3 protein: CASSITGEDEAFF
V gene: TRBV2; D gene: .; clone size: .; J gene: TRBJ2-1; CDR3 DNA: TGTGCCAGCAGTGAATACACTAGTTCAAATGAGCAGTTCTTC; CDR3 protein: CASSEYTSSNEQFF
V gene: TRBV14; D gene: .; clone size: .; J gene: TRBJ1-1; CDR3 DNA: TGTGCCAGCACGTACAACAGGGACACTGAAGCTTTCTTT; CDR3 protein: CASTYNRDTEAFF
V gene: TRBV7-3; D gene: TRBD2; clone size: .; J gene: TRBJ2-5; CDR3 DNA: TGTGCCAGCAGCCCGGGACTAGCGGGAGGAGAGACCCAGTACTTC; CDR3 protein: CASSPGLAGGETQYF
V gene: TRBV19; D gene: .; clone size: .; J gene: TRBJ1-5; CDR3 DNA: TGTGCCAGTAGCCCTGTTGGCGGGGATCAGCCCCAGCATTTT; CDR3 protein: CASSPVGGDQPQHF